This T cell receptor (beta chain) was sequenced during a study of T cells in Graves' hyperthyroidism and ophthalmopathy. Study background: Blood was drawn when the patient was first diagnosed and still untreated.

Regions amplified from RNA transcripts were the TCR beta CDR3 regions. The TCR CDR3 was amplified in a first-round RT-PCR using the HTBI primer set. TCRdb re-analysed the multiplex PCR reads in MiXCR, keeping a single row per CDR3 protein. The table lists a few hundred thousand distinct CDR3 sequences, 14% of them singletons. Trimming pared 5 bases from V and 2 bases from J, leaving 19 bases between. The germline CDR1 and CDR2 sequences are MNHNS and SASEGT. This CDR3 is 16 amino acids long. There are many counts of this clonotype. Absent ophthalmopathy progression within 18 months defined stable Graves' hyperthyroidism. The source of the PBMCs was around 10 ml of fresh peripheral blood.

The source is a woman between 18 and 29 years old with Graves' hyperthyroidism. Material for sequencing was blood. V gene TRBV6-1 combines with J gene TRBJ2-7, with D possibly TRBD1 on 7 matching bases. The DNA for the CDR3 is TGTGCCAGCAGTCCTAGCCGCCCAGGGGGGACCTACGAGCAGTACGTC. Translating it yields CASSPSRPGGTYEQYV.